A selection of T cell receptor beta chains follows, all from one sample in a study of cytomegalovirus exposure and HLA in healthy donors. Sequenced by immunoSEQ multiplex PCR; TCRdb stores in-frame clones only, minus some. The table includes 170,000 or so clones, 84% detected once. Sequenced sample: PBMCs. The receptors here all came from a woman aged 18-29 years in good health and CMV-seropositive. CDR3s include the opening cysteine and the closing phenylalanine or tryptophan. A D gene is named only where the DNA matches it firmly. Rows give clone size only sometimes, using once, few, many, or a class for an expanded clone.

j_call clone_size d_call v_call cdr3_aa cdr3_nt
TRBJ1-6 - TRBD1 TRBV6-1 CASSDRDRGGSPLHF TGTGCCAGCAGTGACCGGGACAGGGGAGGCTCACCCCTCCACTTT
TRBJ1-2 - - TRBV15 CATSRGGGYGYTF TGTGCCACCAGCCGTGGGGGGGGTTATGGCTACACCTTC
TRBJ1-1 - TRBD1 TRBV7-8 CASSPGGTAAEAFF TGTGCCAGCAGCCCAGGGGGGACGGCGGCCGAAGCTTTCTTT
TRBJ2-3 - TRBD2 TRBV5-6 CASSLTGEGDTQYF TGTGCCAGCAGCTTGACCGGGGAGGGAGATACGCAGTATTTT
TRBJ2-1 - TRBD2 TRBV27 CASSLNPGLAGGPYNEQFF TGTGCCAGCAGTTTGAATCCGGGACTAGCGGGGGGACCGTACAATGAGCAGTTCTTC
TRBJ2-7 - - TRBV29-1 CSVEDPPPPTSYEQYF TGCAGCGTTGAAGATCCCCCCCCACCGACATCCTACGAGCAGTACTTC
TRBJ1-6 - TRBD1 TRBV5-1 CASSFRGQAGSPLHF TGCGCCAGCAGCTTCCGGGGACAGGCGGGTTCACCCCTCCACTTT
TRBJ1-6 - - TRBV6-1 CASSEDSQSSYNSPLHF TGTGCCAGCAGTGAGGACAGCCAGAGCTCCTATAATTCACCCCTCCACTTT
TRBJ1-1 - TRBD1 TRBV9 CASSTTARRGLTEAFF TGTGCCAGCAGCACAACAGCCAGAAGGGGGCTTACTGAAGCTTTCTTT
TRBJ1-2 - - TRBV2 CASSQQGGDYGYTF TGTGCCAGCAGTCAACAGGGTGGGGACTATGGCTACACCTTC
TRBJ2-1 - TRBD1 TRBV6-5 CASGADRVDNEQFF TGTGCCAGTGGTGCTGACAGGGTGGACAATGAGCAGTTCTTC
TRBJ1-1 - TRBD1 TRBV27 CASSLSGWTGEGTEAFF TGTGCCAGCAGTTTATCAGGCTGGACAGGTGAGGGCACTGAAGCTTTCTTT
TRBJ2-2 - TRBD2 TRBV5-1 CASSLSYRGANTGELFF TGCGCCAGCAGCTTGAGTTACCGGGGGGCGAACACCGGGGAGCTGTTTTTT
TRBJ1-2 - - TRBV7-2 CALQRDYGYTF TGTGCCTTACAGAGGGACTATGGCTACACCTTC
TRBJ2-4 few - TRBV2 CASSGQSNIQYF TGTGCCAGCAGTGGTCAGTCAAACATTCAGTACTTC
TRBJ2-5 - TRBD2 TRBV2 CASSVPGGTQYF TGTGCCAGCAGTGTCCCGGGGGGGACCCAGTACTTC
TRBJ1-6 - - TRBV7-6 CASSPPGRTPLHF TGTGCCAGCAGCCCTCCAGGGAGGACACCCCTCCACTTT
TRBJ2-7 - TRBD1 TRBV18 CASSRGTGLEQYF TGTGCCAGCTCACGCGGGACAGGGCTCGAGCAGTACTTC
TRBJ2-3 - - TRBV18 CASSPQHTDTQYF TGTGCCAGCTCACCACAGCACACAGATACGCAGTATTTT
TRBJ1-1 - - TRBV6-5 CASSSPQGVGTEAFF TGTGCCAGCAGTAGCCCCCAGGGTGTCGGCACTGAAGCTTTCTTT
TRBJ2-7 - TRBD1 TRBV5-8 CASSCPTGQGYEQYF TGTGCCAGCAGCTGTCCAACGGGACAGGGTTACGAGCAGTACTTC
TRBJ1-5 - TRBD1 TRBV6-6 CASSQATGVNQPQHF TGTGCCAGCAGTCAAGCGACAGGGGTCAATCAGCCCCAGCATTTT
TRBJ2-3 - TRBD2 TRBV2 CASMAGTSDTDTQYF TGTGCCAGCATGGCCGGGACTAGCGACACAGATACGCAGTATTTT
TRBJ2-4 - TRBD1 TRBV5-1 CASSKTGGIAKNIQYF TGCGCCAGCAGCAAGACAGGGGGCATAGCCAAAAACATTCAGTACTTC
TRBJ1-5 - - TRBV11-1 CASSLGTDGQPQHF TGTGCCAGCAGCTTAGGGACAGACGGTCAGCCCCAGCATTTT
TRBJ2-2 - TRBD2 TRBV6-1 CASTLAGGNTGELFF TGTGCCAGCACCCTAGCGGGGGGAAACACCGGGGAGCTGTTTTTT
TRBJ2-5 - - TRBV19 CASSTQETQYF TGTGCCAGTAGTACACAAGAGACCCAGTACTTC
TRBJ1-2 - - TRBV4-2 CAATTGTRSGGYTF TGTGCGGCCACGACCGGGACACGCTCGGGTGGCTACACCTTC
TRBJ1-3 - - TRBV19 CASSIDLGNTIYF TGTGCCAGTAGTATAGATCTTGGAAACACCATATATTTT
TRBJ2-2 - - TRBV7-7 CASSPSGVAGELFF TGTGCCAGCAGTCCCTCGGGGGTGGCCGGGGAGCTGTTTTTT
TRBJ1-3 - - TRBV5-1 CASSSPGAGNTIYF TGCGCCAGCAGCTCTCCAGGGGCTGGAAACACCATATATTTT
TRBJ2-5 - - TRBV5-1 CASRRARDWGAPETQYF TGCGCCAGCAGACGGGCAAGGGACTGGGGAGCCCCGGAGACCCAGTACTTC
TRBJ1-1 - TRBD1 TRBV19 CASSRTGGTEAFF TGTGCCAGTAGTAGGACAGGGGGCACTGAAGCTTTCTTT
TRBJ2-1 - TRBD1 TRBV6-5 CASSPRTGRSNEQFF TGTGCCAGCAGTCCACGGACAGGGAGAAGTAATGAGCAGTTCTTC
TRBJ1-4 - - TRBV6-5 CASSNRLGEKLFF TGTGCCAGCAGTAACCGACTCGGTGAAAAACTGTTTTTT
TRBJ2-5 - - TRBV18 CASSPRQQETQYF TGTGCCAGCTCACCACGTCAGCAAGAGACCCAGTACTTC
TRBJ1-6 - - TRBV25-1 CASRSRIGVTFENSPLHF TGTGCCAGCAGGTCTCGTATAGGGGTCACGTTTGAAAATTCACCCCTCCACTTT
TRBJ2-1 - - TRBV27 CASSSRVLDEQFF TGTGCCAGCAGTTCCAGGGTTTTGGATGAGCAGTTCTTC
TRBJ2-2 - - TRBV6-5 CASKFDRNTGELFF TGTGCCAGCAAGTTTGACAGAAACACCGGGGAGCTGTTTTTT
TRBJ1-2 - TRBD1 TRBV27 CASRTPRTGLGYGYTF TGTGCCAGCAGGACCCCCCGGACAGGGTTGGGCTATGGCTACACCTTC
TRBJ2-1 - TRBD1 TRBV4-1 CASSQVGGPEQFF TGCGCCAGCAGCCAAGTAGGGGGCCCTGAGCAGTTCTTC
TRBJ2-4 few - TRBV6-1 CASSETTVGSLAKNIQYF TGTGCCAGCAGTGAAACTACGGTCGGGTCCCTAGCCAAAAACATTCAGTACTTC
TRBJ1-1 - TRBD1 TRBV12-5 CASGFLLQGNEAFF TGTGCTAGTGGTTTCCTGTTACAGGGGAATGAAGCTTTCTTT
TRBJ2-7 - TRBD1 TRBV27 CASSLTGTGGDEQYF TGTGCCAGCAGTTTAACCGGGACAGGAGGTGACGAGCAGTACTTC
TRBJ1-6 - TRBD1 TRBV5-1 CASSPGTGRGSPLHF TGCGCCAGCAGCCCCGGGACAGGGAGGGGGTCACCCCTCCACTTT